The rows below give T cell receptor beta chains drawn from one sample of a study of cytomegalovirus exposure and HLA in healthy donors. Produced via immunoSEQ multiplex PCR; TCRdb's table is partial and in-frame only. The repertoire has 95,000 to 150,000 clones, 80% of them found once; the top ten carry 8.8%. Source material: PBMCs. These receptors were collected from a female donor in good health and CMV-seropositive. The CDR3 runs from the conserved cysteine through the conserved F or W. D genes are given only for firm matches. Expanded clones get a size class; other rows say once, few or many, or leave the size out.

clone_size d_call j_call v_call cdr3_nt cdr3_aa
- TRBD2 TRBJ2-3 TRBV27 TGTGCCAGCAGTTTTGCCTGGGGACTAGCTCTAACGGCTACGCAGTATTTT CASSFAWGLALTATQYF
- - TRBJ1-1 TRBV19 TGTGCCAGTAGTACCCCCTCGAGCGGGCAGGGGAACACTGAAGCTTTCTTT CASSTPSSGQGNTEAFF
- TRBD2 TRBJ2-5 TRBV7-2 TGTGCCAGCAGCTCCCTGGGACTAGCAGTCTCAGAGACCCAGTACTTC CASSSLGLAVSETQYF
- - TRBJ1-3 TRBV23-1 TGCGCCAGCAGTCAATCCGACAGCTCTGGAAACACCATATATTTT CASSQSDSSGNTIYF
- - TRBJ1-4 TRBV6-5 TGTGCCAGCAAGGGGGTTGCAACTAATGAAAAACTGTTTTTT CASKGVATNEKLFF
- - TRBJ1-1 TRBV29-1 TGCAGCGCCGGAGGCCTGGGGGCTTTCTTT CSAGGLGAFF
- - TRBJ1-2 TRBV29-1 TGCAGCGTTGGGTCCGCGGCTAACTATGGCTACACCTTC CSVGSAANYGYTF
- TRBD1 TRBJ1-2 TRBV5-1 TGCGCCAGCAGCTTGGGGGACAGCTTGGATGGCTACACCTTC CASSLGDSLDGYTF
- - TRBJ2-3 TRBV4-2 TGTGCCAGCAGCCAAGTTGAGGCCCCTGAGGATACGCAGTATTTT CASSQVEAPEDTQYF
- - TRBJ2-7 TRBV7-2 TGTGCCAGCAGCTTAGCCGTAAGCTCCTACGAGCAGTACTTC CASSLAVSSYEQYF
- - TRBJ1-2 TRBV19 TGTGCCAGTAGTCCGACCGTATCGTTGACAGGTTCCCTCTATGGCTACACCTTC CASSPTVSLTGSLYGYTF
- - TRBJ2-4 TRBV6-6 TGTGCCAGCAGTCAACAGGGTTCCAAAAACATTCAGTACTTC CASSQQGSKNIQYF
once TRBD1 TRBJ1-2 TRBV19 TGTGCCAGTAAACTAACCGGGACAGGGCTCGGTGGCTACACCTTC CASKLTGTGLGGYTF
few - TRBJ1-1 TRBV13 TGTGCCAGCAGCTCCGGGACACCGAACACTGAAGCTTTCTTT CASSSGTPNTEAFF
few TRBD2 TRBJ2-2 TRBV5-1 TGCGCCAGCAGCCCTGGGACTAACCTGAACACCGGGGAGCTGTTTTTT CASSPGTNLNTGELFF
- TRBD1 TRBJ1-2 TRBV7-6 TGTGCCAGCAGCTTGGACAGGGGCCCTTATGGCTACACCTTC CASSLDRGPYGYTF
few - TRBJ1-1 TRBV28 TGTGCCAGCAGTTTAGGGGGACTTGGCACTGAAGCTTTCTTT CASSLGGLGTEAFF
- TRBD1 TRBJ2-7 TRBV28 TGTGCCAGCAGTTTAGGGACAGGTGGTACGGTATGGCAGTACTTC CASSLGTGGTVWQYF
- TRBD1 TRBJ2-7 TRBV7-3 TGTGCCAGCAGCTTAACGTTCTGGACAGGGAAGAGCTACGAGCAGTACTTC CASSLTFWTGKSYEQYF